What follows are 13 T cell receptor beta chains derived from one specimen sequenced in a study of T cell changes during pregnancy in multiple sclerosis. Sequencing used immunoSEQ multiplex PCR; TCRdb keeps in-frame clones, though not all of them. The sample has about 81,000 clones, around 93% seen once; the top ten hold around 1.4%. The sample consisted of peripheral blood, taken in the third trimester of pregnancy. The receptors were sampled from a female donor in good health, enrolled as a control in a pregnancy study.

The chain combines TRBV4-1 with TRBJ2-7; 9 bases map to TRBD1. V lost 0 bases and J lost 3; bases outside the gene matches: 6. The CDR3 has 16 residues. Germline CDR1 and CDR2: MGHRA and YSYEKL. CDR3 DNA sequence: TGCGCCAGCAGCCAAGATAGGGACAGGGTTTTCTACGAGCAGTACTTC. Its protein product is CASSQDRDRVFYEQYF.

CDR3 DNA: TGTGCCAGCAGCCAGCCGGGAGGGCCGAAAGAGCAGTACTTC. This codes for CASSQPGGPKEQYF. The gene calls are TRBV4-2 and TRBJ2-7, with TRBD2 matching over 8 bases. J gave up 7 bases and V 3 bases, and 8 bases lay outside the gene matches. Germline assignment: CDR1 LGHNA and CDR2 YNFKEQ. The CDR3 is 14 amino acids.

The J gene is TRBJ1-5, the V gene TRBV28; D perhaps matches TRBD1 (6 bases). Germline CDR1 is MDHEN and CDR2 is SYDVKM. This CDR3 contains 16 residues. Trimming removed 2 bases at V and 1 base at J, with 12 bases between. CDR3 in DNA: TGTGCCAGCAGTTTAAGCAGGGGCGGAAGCAATCAGCCCCAGCATTTT. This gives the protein CASSLSRGGSNQPQHF.

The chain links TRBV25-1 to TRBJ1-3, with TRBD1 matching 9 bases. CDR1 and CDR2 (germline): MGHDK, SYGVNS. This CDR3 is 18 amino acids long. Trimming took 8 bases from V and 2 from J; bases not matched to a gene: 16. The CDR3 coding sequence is TGTGCCAGCCTGGGGCCTACTGGGGACAGGGAGGCTGGAAACACCATATATTTT. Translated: CASLGPTGDREAGNTIYF.

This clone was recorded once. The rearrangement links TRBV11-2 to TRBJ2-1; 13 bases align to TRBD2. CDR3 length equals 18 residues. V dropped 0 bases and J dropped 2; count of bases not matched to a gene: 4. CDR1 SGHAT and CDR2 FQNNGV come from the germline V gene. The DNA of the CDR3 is TGTGCCAGCAGCTTAGAGGGGGGACTAGCGGGGACCTACAATGAGCAGTTCTTC. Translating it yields CASSLEGGLAGTYNEQFF.

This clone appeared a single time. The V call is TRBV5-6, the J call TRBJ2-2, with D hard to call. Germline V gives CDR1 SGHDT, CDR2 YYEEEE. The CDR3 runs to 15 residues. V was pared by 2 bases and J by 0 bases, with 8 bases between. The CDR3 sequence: CASSFVPANTGELFF. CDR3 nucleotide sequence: TGTGCCAGCAGCTTCGTACCAGCGAACACCGGGGAGCTGTTTTTT.

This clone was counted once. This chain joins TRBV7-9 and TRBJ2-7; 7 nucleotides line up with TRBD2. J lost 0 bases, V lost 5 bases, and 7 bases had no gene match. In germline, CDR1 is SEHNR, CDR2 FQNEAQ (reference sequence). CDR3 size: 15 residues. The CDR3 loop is CASSPRLAVSYEQYF. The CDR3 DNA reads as TGTGCCAGCAGCCCTCGCCTAGCGGTCTCCTACGAGCAGTACTTC.

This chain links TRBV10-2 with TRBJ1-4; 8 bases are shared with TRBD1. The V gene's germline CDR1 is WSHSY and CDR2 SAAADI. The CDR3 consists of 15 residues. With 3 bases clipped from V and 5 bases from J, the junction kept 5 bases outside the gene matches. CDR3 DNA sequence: TGCGCCAGCAGTGATGGGGACAGGTCGAATGAAAAACTGTTTTTT. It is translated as CASSDGDRSNEKLFF.

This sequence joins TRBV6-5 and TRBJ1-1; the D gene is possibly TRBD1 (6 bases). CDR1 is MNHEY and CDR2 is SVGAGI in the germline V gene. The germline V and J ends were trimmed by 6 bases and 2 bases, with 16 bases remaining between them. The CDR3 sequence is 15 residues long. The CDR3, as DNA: TGTGCCAGCAGGCAGGGGACACTGATTAACACTGAAGCTTTCTTT. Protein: CASRQGTLINTEAFF.

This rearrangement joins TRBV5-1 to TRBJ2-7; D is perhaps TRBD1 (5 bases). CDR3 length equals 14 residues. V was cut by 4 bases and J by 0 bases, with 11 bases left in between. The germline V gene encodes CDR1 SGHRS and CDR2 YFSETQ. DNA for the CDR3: TGCGCCAGCAGCGGCGGACATCCCTCCTACGAGCAGTACTTC. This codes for CASSGGHPSYEQYF. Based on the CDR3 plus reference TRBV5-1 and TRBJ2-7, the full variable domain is KAGVTQTPRYLIKTRGQQVTLSCSPISGHRSVSWYQQTPGQGLQFLFEYFSETQRNKGNFPGRFSGRQFSNSRSEMNVSTLELGDSALYLCASSGGHPSYEQYFGPGTRLTVT.

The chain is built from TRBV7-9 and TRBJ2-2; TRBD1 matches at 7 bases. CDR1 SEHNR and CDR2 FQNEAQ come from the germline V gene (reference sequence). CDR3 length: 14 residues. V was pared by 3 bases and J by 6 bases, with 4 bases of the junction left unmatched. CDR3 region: CASSLFQGAGELFF. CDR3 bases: TGTGCCAGCAGCTTGTTTCAGGGGGCCGGGGAGCTGTTTTTT.

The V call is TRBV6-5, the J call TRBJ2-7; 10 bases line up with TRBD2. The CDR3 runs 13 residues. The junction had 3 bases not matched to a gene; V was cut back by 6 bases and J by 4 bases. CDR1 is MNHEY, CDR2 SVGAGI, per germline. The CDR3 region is CASRPSGRYEQYF. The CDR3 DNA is TGTGCCAGCAGGCCTAGCGGGAGATACGAGCAGTACTTC.

The CDR3 is CAISVGQGGDEQFF. Here the CDR3 DNA reads TGTGCCATCAGTGTAGGGCAGGGGGGCGATGAGCAGTTCTTC. The chain recombines TRBV10-3 with TRBJ2-1; a possible D gene is TRBD1 (7 bases). The CDR3 spans 14 residues. Per the germline V gene, CDR1 is ENHRY and CDR2 is SYGVKD. V lost 4 bases, J lost 8 bases, and 15 bases lay in between.